This T cell receptor beta chain was documented in a study of Graves' ophthalmopathy and Graves' hyperthyroidism. TCR beta CDR3 regions were amplified from RNA transcripts. HTBI-primed first-round RT-PCR preceded second-round multiplex PCR. A single record per CDR3 protein comes from TCRdb applying MiXCR to the multiplex PCR reads. The sample has roughly 700,000 distinct CDR3 sequences; about 44% are singletons. This CDR3 contains 13 residues. Trimming removed 1 base at V and 3 bases at J, with 7 bases between. Per germline, CDR1 GTSNPN and CDR2 SVGIG (reference sequence). The evidence that diagnosis relied on was clinical symptoms, serum thyroxine, TRAb, thyroid ultrasound and orbital computed tomography.

Sequencing was carried out using peripheral blood. The TCR sequence derives from an adult man with Graves' ophthalmopathy. This chain uses TRBV30 with TRBJ1-5, with D hard to call. For the CDR3, the DNA is TGTGCCTGGAGTGGTCAGCACAATCAGCCCCAGCATTTT. It yields the protein CAWSGQHNQPQHF.